These 15 T cell receptor beta chains share one sample of origin, sequenced in a study of T cell responses to AZD1222 COVID-19 vaccine. Produced via immunoSEQ multiplex PCR; TCRdb's table is partial and in-frame only. The sample includes 70,000 to 90,000 clones, roughly nine tenths of them seen just once. The sequencing used peripheral blood, collected on day 0 of AZD1222 vaccination. The source of these receptors is an adult in good health.

The J gene is TRBJ1-5, the V gene TRBV5-5; possible D gene TRBD1, 5 bases. Germline CDR1 SGHKS, CDR2 YYEKEE (reference sequence). The CDR3 contains 15 residues. Deletions cut 0 bases from V and 1 base from J, with 8 bases between. The CDR3 DNA follows: TGTGCCAGCAGCTTGGTAGGGGAGAGCAATCAGCCCCAGCATTTT. Its translation: CASSLVGESNQPQHF. Complete variable domain (other parts from reference TRBV5-5 and TRBJ1-5): DAGVTQSPTHLIKTRGQQVTLRCSPISGHKSVSWYQQVLGQGPQFIFQYYEKEERGRGNFPDRFSARQFPNYSSELNVNALLLGDSALYLCASSLVGESNQPQHFGDGTRLSIL.

The chain recombines TRBV9 with TRBJ1-2; D is ambiguous. This CDR3 comprises 12 residues. CDR1 and CDR2 from the germline V gene are SGDLS and YYNGEE. V dropped 0 bases and J dropped 6 bases, with 6 bases sitting between them. Here the CDR3 DNA reads TGTGCCAGCAGCGTAGGTCGCAATGGCTACACCTTC. Its translation is CASSVGRNGYTF.

The chain couples TRBV5-6 to TRBJ1-5; D might be TRBD1 (6 bases). This CDR3 has 15 residues. Germline CDR1 is SGHDT and CDR2 is YYEEEE. Trimming removed 3 bases at V and 3 bases at J, with 13 bases between. The CDR3 is CASSWGQGHNQPQHF. CDR3 DNA: TGTGCCAGCAGCTGGGGGCAGGGACACAATCAGCCCCAGCATTTT. The entire variable domain, with the rest obtained from reference TRBV5-6 and TRBJ1-5, is as follows: DAGVTQSPTHLIKTRGQQVTLRCSPKSGHDTVSWYQQALGQGPQFIFQYYEEEERQRGNFPDRFSGHQFPNYSSELNVNALLLGDSALYLCASSWGQGHNQPQHFGDGTRLSIL.

J is TRBJ2-2 and V is TRBV3-1 (or the pseudogene TRBV3-2); D possibly corresponds to TRBD2 (7 bases). The V and J ends lost 4 bases and 8 bases respectively, with 11 bases between them. CDR3 size: 13 residues. Germline CDR1 and CDR2: LGHDT and YNNKEL (reference sequence). The CDR3: CASSPRGAGELFF. CDR3 bases: TGTGCCAGCAGCCCCCGGGGGGCGGGGGAGCTGTTTTTT.

J is TRBJ2-2 and V is TRBV5-4, with TRBD2 matching over 7 bases. CDR1 is SGHNT and CDR2 is YYREEE in the germline V gene (reference sequence). The CDR3 contains 17 residues. V lost 0 bases, J lost 4 bases, and 9 bases stayed unmatched. CDR3 nucleotide sequence: TGTGCCAGCAGCTTGGCGGGAGGCTTAGGGAGCACCGGGGAGCTGTTTTTT. This encodes CASSLAGGLGSTGELFF.

The chain carries TRBV30 and TRBJ1-5, with D perhaps TRBD1 (6 bases). V lost 2 bases to trimming and J lost 1 base, with 12 bases between them. This CDR3 has 15 residues. Looked up from germline, CDR1 is GTSNPN and CDR2 is SVGIG (reference sequence). The CDR3 here is CAWSTQGKSNQPQHF. CDR3 nucleotides: TGTGCCTGGAGTACTCAGGGGAAGAGCAATCAGCCCCAGCATTTT.

V gene TRBV18 combines with J gene TRBJ1-1; possible D gene TRBD1, 6 bases. Germline V lookup: CDR1 KGHSH, CDR2 LQKENI. V was clipped by 0 bases and J by 4 bases, with 12 bases between them. The CDR3 consists of 15 residues. In nucleotides, the CDR3 is TGTGCCAGCTCACCACCAAACAGGGAAGGCACTGAAGCTTTCTTT. Translation: CASSPPNREGTEAFF.

The chain recombines TRBV7-2 with TRBJ2-3, with D possibly being TRBD2 (6 bases). V shed 1 base and J shed 2 bases, with 10 bases lying between them. The germline gives CDR1 SGHTA, CDR2 FQGNSA. CDR3 length: 15 residues. CDR3 sequence reads: CASSLERGSTDTQYF. The DNA for the CDR3 is TGTGCCAGCAGCTTAGAACGGGGGTCCACAGATACGCAGTATTTT.

This clone was observed once. The V gene is TRBV5-4, the J gene TRBJ1-4; D perhaps matches TRBD1 (5 bases). The CDR3 covers 15 residues. Germline CDR1 reads SGHNT; CDR2 reads YYREEE (reference sequence). V dropped 3 bases and J dropped 4 bases, with 13 bases sitting between them. The CDR3 nucleotides read TGTGCCAGCAGCTCTCCGGGGGGGAATAATGAAAAACTGTTTTTT. This codes for CASSSPGGNNEKLFF.

The gene calls are TRBV3-1 (or the pseudogene TRBV3-2) and TRBJ2-7; 9 nucleotides align to TRBD2. The CDR3 spans 14 residues. The trim removed 1 base at V and 6 bases at J, leaving 4 bases unmatched. Germline CDR1 LGHDT, CDR2 YNNKEL (reference sequence). CDR3 coding DNA: TGTGCCAGCAGCCAAGCTAGCGGGGCCCGCGAGCAGTACTTC. This codes for CASSQASGAREQYF.

This clone was counted a few times. This chain uses TRBV19 with TRBJ2-7, with D perhaps given as TRBD1 or TRBD2 (6 bases each). The V end lost 4 bases, the J end lost 5 bases, and 21 bases lay between the germline ends. This CDR3 is built from 16 residues. Germline CDR1 LNHDA, CDR2 SQIVND (reference sequence). This CDR3 reads CASSKKAGDSGNEQYF. The CDR3 DNA sequence: TGTGCCAGTAGTAAGAAGGCAGGGGACTCGGGAAACGAGCAGTACTTC. The variable domain in full, completed from reference TRBV19 and TRBJ2-7, reads DGGITQSPKYLFRKEGQNVTLSCEQNLNHDAMYWYRQDPGQGLRLIYYSQIVNDFQKGDIAEGYSVSREKKESFPLTVTSAQKNPTAFYLCASSKKAGDSGNEQYFGPGTRLTVT.

The chain joins TRBV28 to TRBJ1-2; D not resolved. The germline gives CDR1 MDHEN, CDR2 SYDVKM. This CDR3 comprises 11 residues. V was pared by 6 bases and J by 6 bases, with 8 bases between. CDR3 amino acids: CASRRSDGYTF. The CDR3 DNA reads TGTGCCAGCAGGCGTTCGGATGGCTACACCTTC.

The count of this clone is one. V is TRBV19 and J is TRBJ2-7; D call uncertain. V was trimmed by 5 bases and J by 0 bases, leaving 17 bases between them. The CDR3 sequence is 16 residues long. Germline V gene lookup returns CDR1 LNHDA and CDR2 SQIVND (reference sequence). CDR3 sequence (DNA): TGTGCCAGTAGTCCCTTGCCCGGGTTCAACTCCTACGAGCAGTACTTC. Its translation: CASSPLPGFNSYEQYF.

The chain recombines TRBV19 with TRBJ2-1; D may be TRBD1 or TRBD2 (5 bases each). Germline V lookup: CDR1 LNHDA, CDR2 SQIVND (reference sequence). The CDR3 spans 14 residues. The V and J ends lost 3 bases and 0 bases respectively, with 6 bases between them. Here the CDR3 reads CASSIGGSYNEQFF. CDR3 sequence (DNA): TGTGCCAGTAGTATTGGGGGCTCCTACAATGAGCAGTTCTTC.

The rearrangement joins TRBV5-8 to TRBJ1-6; D is perhaps TRBD1 (6 bases). The CDR3 is 13 residues long. Germline V lookup: CDR1 SGHTS, CDR2 YDEGEE. V lost 3 bases and J 5 bases, leaving 6 bases between the germline ends. The DNA for the CDR3 is TGTGCCAGCAGCTGGACAGATAATTCACCCCTCCACTTT. As protein: CASSWTDNSPLHF. The variable domain in full, completed from reference TRBV5-8 and TRBJ1-6, reads EAGVTQSPTHLIKTRGQQATLRCSPISGHTSVYWYQQALGLGLQFLLWYDEGEERNRGNFPPRFSGRQFPNYSSELNVNALELEDSALYLCASSWTDNSPLHFGNGTRLTVT.